Listed below are T cell receptor beta chains from one sample, sequenced in a study of molecular identifiers for immune sequencing clone quantification. Using its own MiXCR run on the PCR reads, TCRdb lists one record per CDR3 protein. The repertoire holds about 630,000 distinct CDR3 sequences, with about 25% as singletons. Sequenced material: naive CD8+ T cells from blood, with Jurkat cell RNA spiked in. These receptors all come from a human donor in good health. Some libraries in this study had Jurkat cell RNA spiked in. The CDR3 runs from the conserved cysteine through the conserved F or W. The order of the fields is V gene, clone size, J gene, D gene, CDR3 DNA, CDR3 protein. The D gene is left open where the match is weak. Expanded clones are given a class, and other clones once, few, many or no size at all.

TRBV7-9	many	TRBJ2-3	TRBD1	TGTGCCAGCAGCTCATCCGGGACAGAGAACCCAGATACGCAGTATTTT	CASSSSGTENPDTQYF
TRBV27	.	TRBJ2-2	.	TGTGCCAGCAGTCAGAGAGTTGCTGGTGCGTACACCGGGGAGCTGTTTTTT	CASSQRVAGAYTGELFF
TRBV4-3	.	TRBJ2-3	TRBD2	TGCGCCAGCAGCCAAGATTTCCTAGCGGGAGGCACCACAGATACGCAGTATTTT	CASSQDFLAGGTTDTQYF
TRBV7-9	.	TRBJ1-1	.	TGTGCCAGCAGCCGAGGGGGGCAGGAAGCTTTCTTT	CASSRGGQEAFF
TRBV30	many	TRBJ1-5	.	TGTGCCTGGAGTGACAGGACCAATCAGCCCCAGCATTTT	CAWSDRTNQPQHF
TRBV7-9	.	TRBJ2-2	.	TGTGCCAGCCTCCGGGACACCCACCAGTACACCGGGGAGCTGTTTTTT	CASLRDTHQYTGELFF
TRBV29-1	.	TRBJ2-1	.	TGCAGCGTTAGTGCACCGGGTTACAATGAGCAGTTCTTC	CSVSAPGYNEQFF
TRBV7-9	many	TRBJ2-7	TRBD1	TGTGCCAGCAGCCCGCAGGACAGGGGGCATGGGGAGCAGTACTTC	CASSPQDRGHGEQYF
TRBV3-1	few	TRBJ2-7	TRBD1	TGTGCCAGCAGCCAAGATGGACAGGGGCTAGGGGAGCAGTACTTC	CASSQDGQGLGEQYF
TRBV7-2	few	TRBJ1-2	.	TGTGCCAGCAGCTTAGGCAGGGTTGACTACACCTTC	CASSLGRVDYTF
TRBV5-3	.	TRBJ2-3	.	TGTGCCAGCAGCTTGGTCCAGCCCGGGGTCACAGATACGCAGTATTTT	CASSLVQPGVTDTQYF
TRBV7-2	many	TRBJ2-7	.	TGTGCCAGCAGCCCACCCCAGGACGTAACCTACGAGCAGTACTTC	CASSPPQDVTYEQYF
TRBV12-3/TRBV12-4	many	TRBJ2-6	.	TGTGCCAGCAAGGGAAACTCTGGGGCCAACGTCCTGACTTTC	CASKGNSGANVLTF
TRBV12-3/TRBV12-4	many	TRBJ2-3	.	TGTGCCAGCAGTTTTGATAGAGAGGACACCCCTCAAGATACGCAGTATTTT	CASSFDREDTPQDTQYF
TRBV7-9	few	TRBJ2-1	.	TGTGCCAGCAGCTCCTGGGACGAGCGCAATGAGCAGTTCTTC	CASSSWDERNEQFF
TRBV13	.	TRBJ1-4	.	TGTGCCAGCAGCTCTACGTTAGGGTATAATGGAAAACTGTTTTTT	CASSSTLGYNGKLFF
TRBV19	few	TRBJ2-5	.	TGTGCCAGTAGTACGGGGACCGTTTGGGACTTC	CASSTGTVWDF
TRBV5-3	few	TRBJ2-2	TRBD2	TGTGCCAGAAGCAGGGACTACCACCACACCGGGGAGCTGTTTTTT	CARSRDYHHTGELFF
TRBV29-1	many	TRBJ1-3	.	TGCAGCGTTGAAGTAGCCCGAGGTCCCATATATTTT	CSVEVARGPIYF
TRBV20-1	few	TRBJ2-7	TRBD1	TGCAGTGCTGGAACCCTTGCATCCGACAGGGAAGGCTCCTACGAGCAGTACTTC	CSAGTLASDREGSYEQYF
TRBV4-3	.	TRBJ1-2	.	TGCGCCAGCAGCCAAGATGCCGTTTATGGCTACACCTTC	CASSQDAVYGYTF
TRBV20-1	few	TRBJ1-2	.	TGCAGTGCTAGAGATACCGGGGACTATGGCTACGCCTTT	CSARDTGDYGYAF
TRBV4-3	.	TRBJ1-6	TRBD1	TGCGCCAGCAGCCAAGAGTCGACAGGGAATTCACCCCTCCACTTT	CASSQESTGNSPLHF
TRBV20-1	many	TRBJ2-3	TRBD2	TGCAGTGCTCCCGGGGATCTAGCGGGAGGGTACACAGATACGCAGTATTTT	CSAPGDLAGGYTDTQYF
TRBV12-3/TRBV12-4	.	TRBJ1-2	.	TGTGCCAGCAGTTTAGTGTTTGGAGCGGGGGGCGCGTATGGCTACACCTTC	CASSLVFGAGGAYGYTF
TRBV27	.	TRBJ2-7	TRBD2	TGTGCCAGCAGTTCCCTCACCGGGACTAGGGCCCACGAGCGGTACTTC	CASSSLTGTRAHERYF
TRBV29-1	many	TRBJ2-7	TRBD1	TGCAGCGCCCAAACAGGGGGCAGCGTCTACGAGCAGTACTTC	CSAQTGGSVYEQYF